This passage covers 2 T cell receptor beta chains from one sample sequenced in a study of blood T cell repertoires in COVID-19. Some clones are missing from TCRdb's copy, which holds only in-frame ones; the method was immunoSEQ multiplex PCR. The table includes 100,000 or so clones, roughly 90% detected once. Sequenced sample: peripheral blood. The receptors originated from a man between 65 and 85 years old with acute or convalescent COVID-19.

The V gene is TRBV7-9, the J gene TRBJ1-1; D uncertain. Trimming pared 5 bases from V and 7 bases from J, leaving 17 bases between. Germline V gives CDR1 SEHNR, CDR2 FQNEAQ (reference sequence). CDR3 length: 14 residues. CDR3 coding DNA: TGTGCCAGCAGCCTTCAGACCGACGGCGGTGAAGCTTTCTTT. Translating gives CASSLQTDGGEAFF.

The V call is TRBV27, the J call TRBJ2-1; the D gene is possibly TRBD2 (6 bases). Germline CDR1 reads MNHEY; CDR2 reads SMNVEV (reference sequence). This CDR3 contains 14 residues. V lost 1 base and J 7 bases, leaving 11 bases between the germline ends. DNA for the CDR3: TGTGCCAGCAGTTTATACGGGAGTGGGAATGAGCAGTTCTTC. It specifies CASSLYGSGNEQFF.